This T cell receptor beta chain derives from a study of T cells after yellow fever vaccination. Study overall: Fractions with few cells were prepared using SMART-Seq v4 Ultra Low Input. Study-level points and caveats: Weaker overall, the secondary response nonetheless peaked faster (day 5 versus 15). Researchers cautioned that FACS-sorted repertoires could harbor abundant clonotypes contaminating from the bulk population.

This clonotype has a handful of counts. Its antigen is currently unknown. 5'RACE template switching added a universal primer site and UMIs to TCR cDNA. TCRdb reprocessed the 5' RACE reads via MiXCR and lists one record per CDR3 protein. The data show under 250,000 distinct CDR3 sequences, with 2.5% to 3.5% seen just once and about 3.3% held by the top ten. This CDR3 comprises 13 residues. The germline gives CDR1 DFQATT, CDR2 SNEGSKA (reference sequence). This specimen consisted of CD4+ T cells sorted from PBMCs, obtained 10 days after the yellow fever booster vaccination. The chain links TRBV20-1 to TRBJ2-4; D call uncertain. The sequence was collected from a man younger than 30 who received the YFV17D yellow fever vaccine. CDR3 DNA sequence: TGCAGCCTAGACTCTCAAGCCAAAAACATTCAGTACTTC. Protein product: CSLDSQAKNIQYF.